What follows is one TCR beta chain and its context. The antigen is undetermined. This sample is part of a study of shared clonotypes between healthy human individuals. Study as a whole: A couple of female and a few male donors aged 18 to 49 were enrolled.

General study results and limits: It was the non-shared clonotypes that had lower generation probabilities than clonotypes shared by all four donors.

Here immunoSEQ multiplex PCR was the method, and the copy in TCRdb shows in-frame clones only, minus some. This table holds 630,000 or so clones, about 98% found once. Positively selected for CCR7, the CD45RO-negative cells used as naive CD8 cells excluded terminally differentiated effector memory CD45RA+ cells. Specimen: naive CD8+ T cells sorted from blood. This sequence originates from a man aged 25-40 years in good health.

This chain's CDR3 is CASSKVSIRQGGTDTQYF. CDR3 in DNA: TGTGCCAGCAGCAAAGTCTCCATAAGACAGGGGGGCACAGATACGCAGTATTTT. This chain connects TRBV21-1 to TRBJ2-3; the DNA was not compared with TRBD1, the D call given in the table. TRBV21-1 is marked as a pseudogene. The CDR3 length is 18 residues.